Shown below are 9 T cell receptor beta chains from a single sample sequenced in a study of OX40 agonist ivuxolimab in advanced cancers. Here immunoSEQ multiplex PCR was the method, and the copy in TCRdb shows in-frame clones only, minus some. The data show roughly 38,000 clones, just under 90% seen once. This material consisted of CD4+ or CD8+ T cells sorted from blood, taken in a trial of the OX40 agonist ivuxolimab. Receptors originate from an adult with an advanced solid tumor such as melanoma, head and neck, liver or kidney cancer.

This chain links TRBV2 with TRBJ1-5; the match to TRBD1 covers 8 bases. Trimming removed 2 bases from V and 2 bases from J; junction bases left unmatched: 5. Per germline, CDR1 SNHLY and CDR2 FYNNEI. The CDR3 length is 16 residues. The CDR3: CASSETGQGGNQPQHF. The CDR3 bases are TGTGCCAGCAGTGAAACAGGACAGGGAGGCAATCAGCCCCAGCATTTT. Full variable domain (outside the CDR3, taken from reference TRBV2 and TRBJ1-5): EPEVTQTPSHQVTQMGQEVILRCVPISNHLYFYWYRQILGQKVEFLVSFYNNEISEKSEIFDDQFSVERPDGSNFTLKIRSTKLEDSAMYFCASSETGQGGNQPQHFGDGTRLSIL.

V usage is TRBV5-4 and J usage is TRBJ2-7; 8 bases are a match to TRBD2. The germline V gene encodes CDR1 SGHNT and CDR2 YYREEE (reference sequence). Trimming removed 0 bases from V and 3 bases from J; junction bases left unmatched: 5. The CDR3 spans 15 residues. CDR3 in DNA: TGTGCCAGCAGCTTGGGGAATAGCGGGGACTACGAGCAGTACTTC. It codes for CASSLGNSGDYEQYF.

As for this clone: Other DNA sequences in the sample encode the same CDR3. J is TRBJ2-5 and V is TRBV19; D gene ambiguous. Germline assignment: CDR1 LNHDA and CDR2 SQIVND (reference sequence). The CDR3 is 14 residues long. V lost 3 bases and J 2 bases, leaving 10 bases between the germline ends. Here the CDR3 reads CASSIGLQQETQYF. CDR3 coding DNA: TGTGCCAGTAGTATCGGGCTACAGCAAGAGACCCAGTACTTC.

The chain couples TRBV11-2 to TRBJ2-7, with D tentatively TRBD1 (5 bases). From germline, CDR1 is SGHAT and CDR2 FQNNGV. V was pared by 3 bases and J by 6 bases, with 6 bases between. The CDR3 has 11 residues. The CDR3 protein is CASSFGAEQYF. CDR3 in DNA: TGTGCCAGCAGCTTTGGGGCCGAGCAGTACTTC.

The V and J genes are TRBV15 and TRBJ2-1, with TRBD2 identical over 8 bases. The germline CDR1 and CDR2 sequences are LNHNV and YYDKDF (reference sequence). Trimming took 6 bases from V and 7 from J; bases not matched to a gene: 11. This CDR3 is built from 15 residues. The CDR3 sequence: CATSHSAGGWNEQFF. In DNA, the CDR3 is TGTGCCACCAGTCATTCGGCGGGAGGTTGGAATGAGCAGTTCTTC.

The chain recombines TRBV2 with TRBJ1-2, with 9 bases identical to TRBD1. The CDR3 covers 14 residues. V lost 5 bases to trimming and J lost 4 bases; unmatched junction nucleotides: 5. The germline V gene encodes CDR1 SNHLY and CDR2 FYNNEI. The CDR3 nucleotides are TGTGCCAGCAGTCAACAGGGGGCTCGCTATGGCTACACCTTC. Its translation is CASSQQGARYGYTF.

At least ten counts were recorded for this clone. This chain connects TRBV6-6 to TRBJ1-5, with D hard to call. The CDR3 loop spans 13 amino acids. The V end was cut by 2 bases, the J end by 4 bases, with 6 bases between. In germline, CDR1 is MNHNY, CDR2 SVGAGI (reference sequence). As DNA, the CDR3 is TGTGCCAGCAGTTACGATGGGAATCAGCCCCAGCATTTT. Its translation is CASSYDGNQPQHF.

V gene TRBV18 combines with J gene TRBJ2-7; 9 bases agree with TRBD2. This CDR3 is 14 amino acids long. V gave up 5 bases and J gave up 1 base; unmatched junction bases: 3. Germline CDR1 and CDR2: KGHSH and LQKENI. The CDR3 region has the DNA TGTGCCAGCTCAAGAAGCGGGGGGTCCTACGAGCAGTACTTC. It translates to CASSRSGGSYEQYF.

The chain recombines TRBV6-6 with TRBJ2-5, with 7 nucleotides matching TRBD2. The ends lost 6 bases at V and 2 bases at J; junction bases unmatched: 3. The germline V gene encodes CDR1 MNHNY and CDR2 SVGAGI (reference sequence). The CDR3 runs to 13 residues. This CDR3 is CASSGLGQETQYF. The CDR3 region has the DNA TGTGCCAGCAGCGGACTAGGTCAAGAGACCCAGTACTTC.